Sequencing of this TCR beta chain was carried out in a study of vaccination effects on CD4 cells after COVID-19. Concerning this clone: The antigen is not known.

Using immunoSEQ multiplex PCR, the repertoire was profiled, and TCRdb retains in-frame clones only, with some absent. The data contain some 40,000 clones, more than 75% of them singletons. After less than twelve days in culture, the CD4+ T cells were isolated. The germline V and J ends were trimmed by 3 bases and 8 bases, with 16 bases remaining between them. The V gene's germline CDR1 is MNHNY and CDR2 SVGAGI (reference sequence). This CDR3 spans 14 amino acids. The rearrangement links TRBV6-6 to TRBJ1-1; maybe TRBD1 (5 bases). This material consisted of CD4+ T cells from PBMCs cultured without peptide, taken before COVID-19 vaccination. This sequence originates from a human donor who received a COVID-19 vaccine. CDR3 sequence reads: CASSYSGGGREAFF. In DNA form, the CDR3 reads TGTGCCAGCAGTTATTCCGGGGGAGGGAGGGAAGCTTTCTTT.